The 14 T cell receptor beta chains given below trace back to one sample, sequenced in a study of molecular identifiers for immune sequencing clone quantification. MiXCR, applied by TCRdb to the PCR reads, yields one record per CDR3 protein. The table shows 45,000 to 65,000 distinct CDR3 sequences, with approximately 26% occurring only once. The sample comprised naive CD8+ T cells from blood, with Jurkat cell RNA spiked in. The subset: FACS-sorted CD8+CD4-CCR7+CD45RA+ naive T cells. These receptors were taken from a human donor in good health. Some libraries in this study had Jurkat cell RNA spiked in.

This clonotype was seen a few times. This chain connects TRBV27 to TRBJ2-5, with TRBD2 matching 16 bases. The length of the CDR3 is 16 residues. Losses at the gene ends were 4 bases for V and 2 bases for J; bases not matched to a gene: 1. Germline CDR1 MNHEY, CDR2 SMNVEV (reference sequence). The CDR3 DNA follows: TGTGCCAGCAGTTCGGGACTAGCGGGAGGGCAAGAGACCCAGTACTTC. Amino acids: CASSSGLAGGQETQYF.

In the case of this clonotype: Germline is not matched at one junction end, which may reflect a read error. The chain couples TRBV5-4 to TRBJ2-7; D gene uncertain. This CDR3 region has 14 residues. Germline assignment: CDR1 SGHNT and CDR2 YYREEE (reference sequence). Here the CDR3 DNA reads TGTGCCAGCAGCCGGTGGTGGCTCGGCTACGAGCAGTCGTTC. Its translation: CASSRWWLGYEQSF.

Details on this clonotype: This may arise from a read error, as a much more abundant clone is one base away. The CDR3 DNA is TGTGCCAGCAGTTTTAACGGTCCTGCTGAAGCTTTCTTT. Its translation is CASSFNGPAEAFF. The V and J genes are TRBV12-3 or TRBV12-4 and TRBJ1-1; D is uncertain. The CDR3 loop spans 13 amino acids. The V end lost 3 bases, the J end lost 6 bases, and 11 bases lay between the germline ends.

Concerning this clonotype: This may come from a read error, since a much larger clone is one base off. The chain couples TRBV19 to TRBJ1-1; D is ambiguous. The CDR3 runs to 13 residues. CDR1 and CDR2 (germline): LNHDA, SQIVND (reference sequence). V lost 3 bases, J lost 4 bases, and 9 bases lay in between. The CDR3, as DNA: TGTGCCAGTAGTATCGGAGTGATCACTGAAGCTTTCTTT. This sequence encodes CASSIGVITEAFF. The full variable domain, completed using reference TRBV19 and TRBJ1-1, is DGGITQSPKYLFRKEGQNVTLSCEQNLNHDAMYWYRQDPGQGLRLIYYSQIVNDFQKGDIAEGYSVSREKKESFPLTVTSAQKNPTAFYLCASSIGVITEAFFGQGTRLTVV.

This clonotype showed up many times. The chain combines TRBV20-1 with TRBJ2-1; no definite D call. This CDR3 has 14 amino acids. Trimming removed 0 bases from V and 2 bases from J, with 8 bases in between. Germline loops: CDR1 DFQATT, CDR2 SNEGSKA (reference sequence). CDR3 sequence (DNA): TGCAGTGCTAGAGATCGGCAGACCTACAATGAGCAGTTCTTC. Protein product: CSARDRQTYNEQFF.

This clonotype has a count of ten or more. The V and J genes are TRBV18 and TRBJ1-1; D call uncertain. Trimming shortened V by 6 bases and J by 4 bases, and 12 bases separated the two germline ends. The CDR3 totals 13 residues. Germline V gives CDR1 KGHSH, CDR2 LQKENI. CDR3 in amino acids: CASSPDISTEAFF. CDR3 in DNA: TGTGCCAGCTCGCCAGACATTTCCACTGAAGCTTTCTTT.

This clonotype was counted at least ten times. The V call is TRBV12-3 or TRBV12-4, the J call TRBJ1-1; no firm D call. This CDR3 comprises 13 residues. The V and J ends lost 8 bases and 3 bases respectively, with 13 bases between them. This CDR3 is CASGSSQHTEAFF. For the CDR3, the DNA is TGTGCCAGCGGTTCGTCCCAACACACTGAAGCTTTCTTT.

For this clonotype: It is likely a read error, because the conserved phenylalanine at the end of the CDR3 is missing. The DNA is left out, because the CDR3 cannot be placed on it with certainty; the CDR3 is given as TCRdb lists it. This CDR3 reads CASLLDRGHGCTI. J is TRBJ1-2 and V is TRBV19; the table's D gene call, TRBD1, was not cross checked with the DNA. 13 amino acids form the CDR3, both terminal residues included. In germline, CDR1 is LNHDA, CDR2 SQIVND (reference sequence).

This clonotype was detected many times. J is TRBJ2-2 and V is TRBV7-9; the match to TRBD2 covers 7 bases. V lost 5 bases, J lost 1 base, and 7 bases stayed unmatched. CDR3 length: 16 amino acids. Germline CDR1 reads SEHNR; CDR2 reads FQNEAQ (reference sequence). The CDR3 here is CASSPGAGLNTGELFF. CDR3 sequence (DNA): TGTGCCAGCAGCCCCGGAGCGGGGTTGAACACCGGGGAGCTGTTTTTT.

This clonotype was picked up many times. The J gene is TRBJ2-1, the V gene TRBV19, with a possible D match to TRBD1 (5 bases). The length of the CDR3 is 14 residues. Germline loops: CDR1 LNHDA, CDR2 SQIVND (reference sequence). V lost 3 bases and J 9 bases, leaving 15 bases between the germline ends. CDR3 bases: TGTGCCAGTAGTATGGCAAAGGGGTTCGGTGAGCAGTTCTTC. Translated: CASSMAKGFGEQFF. Filled out from reference TRBV19 and TRBJ2-1, the complete variable domain reads DGGITQSPKYLFRKEGQNVTLSCEQNLNHDAMYWYRQDPGQGLRLIYYSQIVNDFQKGDIAEGYSVSREKKESFPLTVTSAQKNPTAFYLCASSMAKGFGEQFFGPGTRLTVL.

This clonotype was found many times. This chain links TRBV4-3 with TRBJ1-1; 8 bases are shared with TRBD1. The germline gives CDR1 LGHNA, CDR2 YSLEER. The CDR3 totals 15 residues. Germline trimming cut 4 bases from V and 6 bases from J; bases unmatched to any gene: 10. The CDR3 DNA follows: TGCGCCAGCAGCCCCCGTCGAGGACAGGGCCCTGAAGCTTTCTTT. Translation gives CASSPRRGQGPEAFF.

Many counts were recorded for this clonotype. The chain couples TRBV24-1 to TRBJ1-1; D call uncertain. Looked up from germline, CDR1 is KGHDR and CDR2 is SFDVKD. V lost 6 bases and J lost 0, with 7 bases in between. This CDR3 comprises 13 residues. CDR3 loop: CATSSHLNTEAFF. The CDR3 DNA reads as TGTGCCACCAGTAGTCATTTGAACACTGAAGCTTTCTTT.

This clonotype was observed a handful of times. The chain joins TRBV27 to TRBJ2-1; the D gene is possibly TRBD1 (5 bases). The V gene lost 6 bases and the J gene lost 3 bases, with 15 bases spanning the gap. Germline assignment: CDR1 MNHEY and CDR2 SMNVEV (reference sequence). The CDR3 has 15 residues. The CDR3 protein is CASSKDIPDYNEQFF. The CDR3 coding sequence is TGTGCCAGCAGCAAGGACATCCCAGACTACAATGAGCAGTTCTTC.

This clonotype was observed a single time. A much larger clone lies one base from this, so it may be a read error. The rearrangement joins TRBV19 to TRBJ2-1; no clear D. The germline gives CDR1 LNHDA, CDR2 SQIVND (reference sequence). The CDR3 extends over 15 amino acids. The CDR3 nucleotides read TGTGCCAGTAGTATTGCTAGGAGCTCCTACAATGAGCAGTCCTTC. Translation: CASSIARSSYNEQSF.